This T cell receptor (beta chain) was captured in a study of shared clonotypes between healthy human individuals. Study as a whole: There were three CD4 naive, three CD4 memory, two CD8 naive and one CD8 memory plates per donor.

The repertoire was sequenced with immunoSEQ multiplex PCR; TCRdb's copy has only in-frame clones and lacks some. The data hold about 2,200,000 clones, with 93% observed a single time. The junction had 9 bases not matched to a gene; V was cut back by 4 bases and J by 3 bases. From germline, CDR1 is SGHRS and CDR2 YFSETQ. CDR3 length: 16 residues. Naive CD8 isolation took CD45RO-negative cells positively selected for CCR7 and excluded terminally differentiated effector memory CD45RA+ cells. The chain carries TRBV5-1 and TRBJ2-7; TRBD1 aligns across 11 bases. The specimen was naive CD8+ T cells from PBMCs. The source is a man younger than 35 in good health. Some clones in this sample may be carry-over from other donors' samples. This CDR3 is CASSGPGQGALYEQYF. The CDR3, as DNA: TGCGCCAGCAGCGGCCCAGGACAGGGGGCTCTCTACGAGCAGTACTTC.